The 20 T cell receptor beta chains below were found in one sample sequenced in a study of response to subunit inactivated influenza vaccine. TCRdb re-called the RT-PCR reads through MiXCR, storing one row per CDR3 protein. The sample lists around 650,000 distinct CDR3 sequences; approximately 14% were seen once. The sequencing here drew on PBMCs from blood, taken approximately 12 days after vaccination. The receptors shown here come from a man between 45 and 60 years old who received an inactivated influenza vaccine.

The chain links TRBV20-1 to TRBJ2-1, with TRBD2 matching 7 bases. Germline V gene lookup returns CDR1 DFQATT and CDR2 SNEGSKA (reference sequence). Losses at the gene ends were 0 bases for V and 4 bases for J; bases not matched to a gene: 6. This CDR3 has 15 residues. The CDR3: CSAREGSGAYNEQFF. The CDR3 bases are TGCAGTGCTAGAGAAGGGAGCGGGGCTTACAATGAGCAGTTCTTC.

The CDR3 DNA follows: TGTGCCAGCAGTTCAGACAGTGGGTATGGCTACACCTTC. Residues: CASSSDSGYGYTF. V and J are TRBV6-5 and TRBJ1-2, with a weak D call TRBD1 (5 bases). Germline-derived CDR1 and CDR2 are MNHEY and SVGAGI. Trimming pared 4 bases from V and 5 bases from J, leaving 11 bases between. The CDR3 is 13 residues long.

This clonotype was detected many times. In DNA form, the CDR3 reads TGTGCCAGCACCTTTCAGGGGGCGGTGGGCAATCAGCCCCAGCATTTT. Its translation is CASTFQGAVGNQPQHF. This chain joins TRBV12-3 or TRBV12-4 and TRBJ1-5, with 8 bases lining up with TRBD1. V gave up 7 bases and J gave up 2 bases; unmatched junction bases: 10. This CDR3 contains 16 residues.

The rearrangement links TRBV5-1 to TRBJ1-2; 9 bases are a match to TRBD1. CDR1 is SGHRS and CDR2 is YFSETQ in the germline V gene. CDR3 size: 16 residues. Trimming at V came to 0 bases and at J to 2 bases, leaving 5 bases not matched to a gene. CDR3 residues: CASSLAGQGINYGYTF. DNA of the CDR3: TGCGCCAGCAGCTTGGCCGGACAGGGGATAAACTATGGCTACACCTTC.

This clonotype has a handful of counts. This sequence joins TRBV7-9 and TRBJ1-4, with D possibly being TRBD1 (5 bases). The V gene lost 5 bases and the J gene lost 7 bases, with 17 bases spanning the gap. Germline V gene data show CDR1 as SEHNR and CDR2 as FQNEAQ (reference sequence). CDR3 size: 15 residues. In DNA form, the CDR3 reads TGTGCCAGCAGCCGAGGGGTCAACTGGGGTGAAAAACTGTTTTTT. It is translated as CASSRGVNWGEKLFF. Variable domain in full (rest from reference TRBV7-9 and TRBJ1-4): DTGVSQNPRHKITKRGQNVTFRCDPISEHNRLYWYRQTLGQGPEFLTYFQNEAQLEKSRLLSDRFSAERPKGSFSTLEIQRTEQGDSAMYLCASSRGVNWGEKLFFGSGTQLSVL.

In its sample, this clonotype was seen a few times. The rearrangement joins TRBV12-3 or TRBV12-4 to TRBJ2-6; D gene uncertain. This CDR3 region has 15 residues. With 5 bases removed from V and 0 bases from J, the gap between germline ends came to 8 bases. The CDR3 spells CASSKGNSGANVLTF. In DNA, the CDR3 is TGTGCCAGCAGTAAGGGCAACTCTGGGGCCAACGTCCTGACTTTC.

This chain uses TRBV5-1 with TRBJ1-6, with D possibly being TRBD1 (5 bases). This CDR3 has 18 residues. Between the trimmed V and J ends, which lost 0 bases and 7 bases, there was a span of 20 bases. CDR1 SGHRS and CDR2 YFSETQ come from the germline V gene. The CDR3 DNA follows: TGCGCCAGCAGCTTGGCTTGGACAACGGAATATCAGAATTCACCCCTCCACTTT. Translating gives CASSLAWTTEYQNSPLHF.

This clonotype was detected only a few times. The V call is TRBV24-1, the J call TRBJ2-1; D uncertain. CDR3 length: 15 residues. The germline gives CDR1 KGHDR, CDR2 SFDVKD. Deletions cut 4 bases from V and 8 bases from J, with 17 bases between. CDR3 in DNA: TGTGCCACCAGTGAATCCGGGCCCAGACGGGATGAGCAGTTCTTC. Its translation is CATSESGPRRDEQFF.

V gene TRBV6-5 combines with J gene TRBJ2-2; TRBD1 or TRBD2 may be the D gene (6 bases each). This CDR3 region has 12 residues. Germline values: CDR1 MNHEY, CDR2 SVGAGI. V was trimmed by 5 bases and J by 6 bases, leaving 7 bases between them. CDR3 coding DNA: TGTGCCAGCAGTCGGGGGCCCGGGGAGCTGTTTTTT. This encodes CASSRGPGELFF.

The chain combines TRBV4-3 with TRBJ2-7; 7 positions match TRBD2. The germline V gene encodes CDR1 LGHNA and CDR2 YSLEER. The CDR3 length is 15 residues. J lost 4 bases, V lost 0 bases, and 6 bases had no gene match. CDR3 region: CASSQDAGEWYEQYF. The CDR3 DNA sequence: TGCGCCAGCAGCCAAGATGCGGGGGAGTGGTACGAGCAGTACTTC.

This clonotype was counted a few times. The genes are TRBV6-2 or TRBV6-3 and TRBJ2-1, with D maybe TRBD2 (6 bases). Trimming pared 2 bases from V and 8 bases from J, leaving 13 bases between. This CDR3 contains 14 residues. The germline gives CDR1 MNHEY, CDR2 SVGEGT. CDR3: CASSYRGGWHEQFF. The CDR3 bases are TGTGCCAGCAGTTACCGAGGAGGGTGGCATGAGCAGTTCTTC.

The V gene is TRBV5-1, the J gene TRBJ1-4; tentative D call: TRBD1 (5 bases). This CDR3 is 15 amino acids long. Germline lookup yields CDR1 SGHRS and CDR2 YFSETQ. Trimming took off 0 bases at V and 7 bases at J, with 13 bases between the two ends. The CDR3 DNA sequence: TGCGCCAGCAGCTTGGGACAGCCGGGGAGTGAAAAACTGTTTTTT. Residues: CASSLGQPGSEKLFF.

This CDR3 is CSAPGPGESIQYF. Here the CDR3 DNA reads TGCAGTGCCCCAGGTCCCGGGGAGAGTATCCAGTACTTC. The chain combines TRBV20-1 with TRBJ2-5, with D possibly TRBD2 on 5 matching bases. Germline lookup yields CDR1 DFQATT and CDR2 SNEGSKA (reference sequence). The V gene lost 6 bases and the J gene lost 10 bases, with 21 bases spanning the gap. The CDR3 sequence is 13 residues long.

This clonotype turned up a few times. This rearrangement joins TRBV19 to TRBJ2-7, with D tentatively TRBD2 (6 bases). CDR1 is LNHDA, CDR2 SQIVND, per germline (reference sequence). The CDR3 spans 15 residues. The germline V and J ends were trimmed by 9 bases and 2 bases, with 20 bases remaining between them. The CDR3 region has the DNA TGTGCCAGCAGCCCTCTTTTAGCGGAAGCCTACGAGCAGTACTTC. As protein: CASSPLLAEAYEQYF.

This clonotype was counted only a few times. This chain links TRBV7-2 with TRBJ1-1; unclear D gene. Trimming took 1 base from V and 11 from J, leaving 14 bases between them. Germline CDR1 SGHTA, CDR2 FQGNSA. The CDR3 covers 13 residues. The CDR3 DNA reads as TGTGCCAGCAGCTTAGGGTTCGGCGGGTCGGCTTTCTTT. It translates to CASSLGFGGSAFF. Looking up the rest from reference TRBV7-2 and TRBJ1-1 gives the full variable domain: GAGVSQSPSNKVTEKGKDVELRCDPISGHTALYWYRQSLGQGLEFLIYFQGNSAPDKSGLPSDRFSAERTGGSVSTLTIQRTQQEDSAVYLCASSLGFGGSAFFGQGTRLTVV.

This chain connects TRBV10-3 to TRBJ2-5; 12 bases align to TRBD1. The CDR3 length is 16 residues. J gave up 3 bases and V 2 bases, and 4 bases lay outside the gene matches. Germline CDR1 and CDR2: ENHRY and SYGVKD. For the CDR3, the DNA is TGTGCCATCAGTGAGACCGGGACAGGGGGCAAAGAGACCCAGTACTTC. It specifies CAISETGTGGKETQYF.

This clonotype was counted at least ten times. V usage is TRBV7-2 and J usage is TRBJ1-3, with D hard to call. V lost 1 base to trimming and J lost 2 bases, with 12 bases between them. The CDR3 sequence is 16 residues long. The germline V gene encodes CDR1 SGHTA and CDR2 FQGNSA. The CDR3, as DNA: TGTGCCAGCAGCTTAGTTTGGGGAGGGACTGGAAACACCATATATTTT. As protein: CASSLVWGGTGNTIYF.

This clonotype was recorded at least ten times. V is TRBV12-3 or TRBV12-4 and J is TRBJ2-3; D is undetermined. The CDR3 extends over 11 amino acids. V was cut by 6 bases and J by 3 bases, with 4 bases left in between. The CDR3 DNA sequence: TGTGCCAGCAGCTTAACAGATACGCAGTATTTT. It is translated as CASSLTDTQYF.

This chain joins TRBV12-3 or TRBV12-4 and TRBJ1-5; no firm D call. CDR3 length: 18 residues. V lost 3 bases, J lost 0 bases, and 18 bases lay in between. CDR3 nucleotide sequence: TGTGCCAGCAGTTTGTCCGACGGTGATCCCTATAGCAATCAGCCCCAGCATTTT. This translates into CASSLSDGDPYSNQPQHF.

This clonotype showed up just a few times. V usage is TRBV6-1 and J usage is TRBJ1-2; TRBD1 agrees at 12 bases. Trimming cost V 7 bases and J 5 bases; bases outside gene matches: 5. The CDR3 sequence is 14 residues long. CDR1 and CDR2 from the germline V gene are MNHNS and SASEGT. This CDR3 is CASTPGQGAYGYTF. The CDR3 coding sequence is TGTGCCAGCACACCGGGACAGGGGGCGTATGGCTACACCTTC.